The entry below describes one T cell receptor (beta chain). Its antigen is unknown. The CDR3 contains 14 residues. The germline CDR1 and CDR2 sequences are SGDLS and YYNGEE. Trimming took off 3 bases at V and 9 bases at J, with 18 bases between the two ends. TCR beta CDR3 amplification used RNA transcripts. A first-round RT-PCR used HTBI primers, followed by a second-round multiplex PCR. TCRdb re-derived calls from the multiplex PCR reads in MiXCR, one entry per CDR3 protein. The sample consists of roughly 700,000 distinct CDR3 sequences, approximately 40% of them appearing once. This entry is derived from a study of Graves' ophthalmopathy and Graves' hyperthyroidism. Findings of the study overall: Among expanded thyroid clonotypes above 0.001 frequency, most also occurred in blood. As the model predicted ophthalmopathy progression, it achieved a sensitivity of 70.59% and a specificity of 72.22%.

This clonotype was obtained from an adult man with Graves' ophthalmopathy. Material: peripheral blood. The rearrangement joins TRBV9 to TRBJ2-5, with D possibly being TRBD2 (7 bases). The CDR3 DNA reads TGTGCCAGCAGCGAATGGGGGGGCAATCAGCCCCAGTACTTC. It yields the protein CASSEWGGNQPQYF.